Here is one T cell receptor beta chain with its context. Its antigen is unidentified. The CDR3 is made up of 10 amino acids. Germline values: CDR1 SQVTM, CDR2 ANQGSEA. The sample originates from a study of Tregs in tolerant kidney transplant recipients. Sequencing used immunoSEQ multiplex PCR; TCRdb keeps in-frame clones, though not all of them. The sample lists 200,000 to 300,000 clones, 80% to 85% occurring once. Overall study findings and caveats: Validation in larger populations is needed because few patients were studied.

CD4+CD25+CD127- Tregs, CD4+CD25- non-Tregs, CD4 and CD8 cells were sorted. The chain links TRBV29-1 to TRBJ2-7; tentatively, D is TRBD2 (5 bases). Sequencing input: CD4+ T cells from blood. The sequence derives from a human donor in good health. CDR3 DNA: TGCAGTGCCTATCGGGGCGAGCAGTACTTC. This gives the protein CSAYRGEQYF.